These 8 T cell receptor beta chains were sequenced from one sample in a study of cytomegalovirus exposure and HLA in healthy donors. The PCR used 60 Vbeta and 13 Jbeta primers. Sequenced by immunoSEQ multiplex PCR; TCRdb stores in-frame clones only, minus some. This table holds under 200,000 clones, over 65% found once. The material sequenced was PBMCs. The source is a man aged 55 to 69 in good health and CMV-seronegative.

In this sample, this clone turned up once. CDR3 in amino acids: CASSVSGANQPQHF. CDR3 nucleotides: TGTGCCAGCAGCGTGAGTGGGGCCAATCAGCCCCAGCATTTT. J is TRBJ1-5 and V is TRBV7-8, with a tentative D call TRBD1 (5 bases). The V end was cut by 5 bases, the J end by 3 bases, with 11 bases between. CDR3 length equals 14 residues. The germline CDR1 and CDR2 sequences are SGHVS and FQNEAQ. Full variable domain (missing parts from reference TRBV7-8 and TRBJ1-5): GAGVSQSPRYKVAKRGQDVALRCDPISGHVSLFWYQQALGQGPEFLTYFQNEAQLDKSGLPSDRFFAERPEGSVSTLKIQRTQQEDSAVYLCASSVSGANQPQHFGDGTRLSIL.

CDR3 in DNA: TGTGCCAGCAGTTTCCCGATGGGGGGGGCTGGGGCCTACGAGCAGTACTTC. This codes for CASSFPMGGAGAYEQYF. The gene calls are TRBV28 and TRBJ2-7; a weak D match, TRBD2 (7 bases). The CDR3 has 17 residues. Between the trimmed V and J ends, which lost 3 bases and 2 bases, there was a span of 20 bases. Germline values: CDR1 MDHEN, CDR2 SYDVKM.

The chain employs TRBV6-1 and TRBJ1-1, with a possible D match to TRBD1 (6 bases). The CDR3 sequence is 11 residues long. Deletions cut 8 bases from V and 5 bases from J, with 9 bases between. The germline V gene encodes CDR1 MNHNS and CDR2 SASEGT. The CDR3 loop is CASSQGTEAFF. CDR3 coding DNA: TGTGCCAGCTCTCAGGGGACTGAAGCTTTCTTT.

This clone was detected a few times. The rearrangement joins TRBV7-9 to TRBJ2-1; a possible D gene is TRBD2 (5 bases). V lost 4 bases to trimming and J lost 3 bases, with 7 bases between them. CDR3 length: 13 residues. Germline V lookup: CDR1 SEHNR, CDR2 FQNEAQ (reference sequence). CDR3 DNA: TGTGCCAGCAGCTCCCGGGACTACAATGAGCAGTTCTTC. Its translation is CASSSRDYNEQFF.

The gene calls are TRBV6-4 and TRBJ1-1; a weak D match, TRBD1 (6 bases). This CDR3 has 17 residues. V lost 0 bases and J 0 bases, leaving 14 bases between the germline ends. Germline CDR1 and CDR2: MRHNA and SNTAGT. In DNA, the CDR3 is TGTGCCAGCAGTGACTCTGGCAGGGGAAAGGTGAACACTGAAGCTTTCTTT. Its translation: CASSDSGRGKVNTEAFF.

This clone was counted a single time. The chain uses TRBV11-3 and TRBJ2-6, with 10 bases that match TRBD1. CDR3 length: 18 amino acids. Germline V CDR1 and CDR2: SGHNT, YENEEA. After removal of 4 bases from V and 0 bases from J, the junction contained 6 bases not matched to a gene. The CDR3 bases are TGTGCCAGCAGCTCCCGGACAGGGGGAGGCTCTGGGGCCAACGTCCTGACTTTC. Protein product: CASSSRTGGGSGANVLTF. Drawing the rest from reference TRBV11-3 and TRBJ2-6, the complete variable domain is EAGVVQSPRYKIIEKKQPVAFWCNPISGHNTLYWYLQNLGQGPELLIRYENEEAVDDSQLPKDRFSAERLKGVDSTLKIQPAELGDSAVYLCASSSRTGGGSGANVLTFGAGSRLTVL.

CDR3 sequence reads: CASRGFRGATGELFF. CDR3 DNA sequence: TGTGCCAGCAGAGGGTTTCGGGGGGCAACCGGGGAGCTGTTTTTT. The chain recombines TRBV4-2 with TRBJ2-2, with TRBD2 as a possible D gene (7 bases). The germline V gene has CDR1 LGHNA and CDR2 YNFKEQ. Trimming removed 6 bases from V and 5 bases from J, with 16 bases in between. The CDR3 spans 15 residues.

V and J are TRBV14 and TRBJ2-7; TRBD2 matches at 7 bases. Trimming removed 1 base from V and 0 bases from J; junction bases left unmatched: 9. The CDR3 has 17 amino acids. CDR1 and CDR2 from the germline V gene are SGHDN and FVKESK. The chain's CDR3 is CASSQVGYQRGSYEQYF. Here the CDR3 DNA reads TGTGCCAGCAGCCAAGTGGGGTATCAGCGGGGCTCCTACGAGCAGTACTTC.